These 23 T cell receptor beta chains share one sample of origin, sequenced in a study of cytomegalovirus exposure and HLA in healthy donors (dated by TCRdb to about 2017). Libraries were constructed by the immunoSEQ multiplex PCR assay. A mixture of 60 forward primers for TCR Vbeta segments and 13 reverse primers for TCR Jbeta segments was used in the multiplex PCR. TCRdb carries this immuneACCESS record with in-frame sequences only. Its versions omit some clonotypes, under half of them owing to an unresolved V gene in the studies checked, with the rest unexplained. This sample comprises about 110,000 clones, approximately 70% of them detected only once. More than 0.7% of the sample is held by the ten biggest clonotypes. Sequenced: PBMCs. All receptors derive from a woman between 25 and 40 years old in good health and CMV-seronegative.

CDR3 sequence (DNA): TGTGCCAGCTCCCAGACAGGGGAAGAGTACTTC. It codes for CASSQTGEEYF. This rearrangement joins TRBV6-5 to TRBJ2-7; 8 nucleotides match TRBD1. V gave up 8 bases and J gave up 11 bases; unmatched junction bases: 8. The CDR3 totals 11 residues. Germline assignment: CDR1 MNHEY and CDR2 SVGAGI.

This clone occurred a few times. J is TRBJ2-1 and V is TRBV2, with a tentative D call TRBD2 (5 bases). The CDR3 runs to 13 residues. With 7 bases removed from V and 3 bases from J, the gap between germline ends came to 10 bases. Germline V gives CDR1 SNHLY, CDR2 FYNNEI. The CDR3 sequence is CASNPLVYNEQFF. The CDR3 coding sequence is TGTGCCAGCAATCCACTAGTCTACAATGAGCAGTTCTTC.

The chain recombines TRBV9 with TRBJ1-3, with 10 positions matching TRBD1. The CDR3 totals 16 residues. From germline, CDR1 is SGDLS and CDR2 YYNGEE. Trimming at V came to 1 base and at J to 4 bases, leaving 5 bases not matched to a gene. The CDR3 region has the DNA TGTGCCAGCAGCGTAAGACAGGGGGCGCAGGGAAACACCATATATTTT. Translating gives CASSVRQGAQGNTIYF.

This rearrangement joins TRBV5-6 to TRBJ2-1; tentatively, D is TRBD2 (6 bases). The ends were cut back, 4 bases at V and 6 bases at J, with 11 bases in the middle. Germline lookup yields CDR1 SGHDT and CDR2 YYEEEE. The CDR3 extends over 13 amino acids. The CDR3 DNA follows: TGTGCCAGCAGCCCGACTAGTGGCAATGAGCAGTTCTTC. As protein: CASSPTSGNEQFF.

The chain recombines TRBV11-3 with TRBJ1-2; D is ambiguous. Trimming took off 3 bases at V and 8 bases at J, with 10 bases between the two ends. Germline loops: CDR1 SGHNT, CDR2 YENEEA. This CDR3 is built from 12 residues. DNA of the CDR3: TGTGCCAGCAGCTTTGGTCCCGAGGGCTACACCTTC. Translated: CASSFGPEGYTF.

The chain combines TRBV18 with TRBJ1-3; D not certain. Trimming removed 3 bases at V and 4 bases at J, with 13 bases between. This CDR3 spans 15 amino acids. The V gene's germline CDR1 is KGHSH and CDR2 LQKENI. CDR3 nucleotide sequence: TGTGCCAGCTCACCCGGGGAAAGAGGAGGAAACACCATATATTTT. Residues: CASSPGERGGNTIYF.

This rearrangement joins TRBV7-2 to TRBJ1-5, with 7 bases matching TRBD1. The CDR3 loop spans 15 amino acids. Germline assignment: CDR1 SGHTA and CDR2 FQGNSA. The V segment lost 4 bases and the J segment 4 bases; nucleotides outside the gene matches: 7. The CDR3 region has the DNA TGTGCCAGCAGCTCCAGGACAGGAAGGAATCAGCCCCAGCATTTT. Protein: CASSSRTGRNQPQHF. Looking up the rest from reference TRBV7-2 and TRBJ1-5 gives the full variable domain: GAGVSQSPSNKVTEKGKDVELRCDPISGHTALYWYRQSLGQGLEFLIYFQGNSAPDKSGLPSDRFSAERTGGSVSTLTIQRTQQEDSAVYLCASSSRTGRNQPQHFGDGTRLSIL.

V gene TRBV9 combines with J gene TRBJ2-3, with TRBD2 matching over 7 bases. Trimming removed 2 bases from V and 4 bases from J; junction bases left unmatched: 1. Per the germline V gene, CDR1 is SGDLS and CDR2 is YYNGEE. The CDR3 has 13 residues. The CDR3 sequence: CASSVRGADTQYF. CDR3 bases: TGTGCCAGCAGCGTCCGGGGGGCAGATACGCAGTATTTT.

The V call is TRBV2, the J call TRBJ1-1; 9 bases match TRBD1. J lost 1 base, V lost 6 bases, and 9 bases had no gene match. The germline V gene encodes CDR1 SNHLY and CDR2 FYNNEI. The CDR3 spans 16 residues. The CDR3 DNA follows: TGTGCCAGCAGCCCGGGACAGGGCAACCCGAACACTGAAGCTTTCTTT. Protein sequence: CASSPGQGNPNTEAFF. Combining the CDR3 with reference TRBV2 and TRBJ1-1 gives the whole variable domain EPEVTQTPSHQVTQMGQEVILRCVPISNHLYFYWYRQILGQKVEFLVSFYNNEISEKSEIFDDQFSVERPDGSNFTLKIRSTKLEDSAMYFCASSPGQGNPNTEAFFGQGTRLTVV.

The chain has TRBV2 and TRBJ2-7; 10 bases line up with TRBD1. The V gene end was trimmed by 6 bases and the J gene end by 3 bases; junction bases not matched to a gene: 8. CDR3 length: 15 residues. Per germline, CDR1 SNHLY and CDR2 FYNNEI. CDR3 residues: CASRPNRDRGYEQYF. The DNA for the CDR3 is TGTGCCAGCAGACCGAACCGGGACAGGGGCTACGAGCAGTACTTC.

The CDR3 nucleotides are TGCGCCAGCAGCCAAGCGGACAGGGGAGACTACGAGCAGTACTTC. Protein sequence: CASSQADRGDYEQYF. The chain couples TRBV4-1 to TRBJ2-7, with 9 bases fitting TRBD1. Germline CDR1 is MGHRA and CDR2 is YSYEKL. V trimming: 1 base; J trimming: 3 bases; junction bases outside the gene matches: 4. The CDR3 is 15 amino acids.

CDR3 nucleotides: TGTGCCAGTACCACGGAGCTGAATCAGCCCCAGCATTTT. Translating gives CASTTELNQPQHF. This chain connects TRBV19 to TRBJ1-5; no clear D. Per the germline V gene, CDR1 is LNHDA and CDR2 is SQIVND (reference sequence). Trimming left V 7 bases short and J 4 bases short, with 11 bases between. The CDR3 has 13 amino acids.

The CDR3 nucleotides read TGTGCCAGCAGGGGGGGGGATCAGCCCCAGCATTTT. Translation: CASRGGDQPQHF. V gene TRBV9 combines with J gene TRBJ1-5; weak D call: TRBD1 (5 bases). V lost 5 bases to trimming and J lost 5 bases, with 8 bases between them. CDR3 size: 12 residues. The V gene's germline CDR1 is SGDLS and CDR2 YYNGEE. The full variable domain, rest sourced from reference TRBV9 and TRBJ1-5, is DSGVTQTPKHLITATGQRVTLRCSPRSGDLSVYWYQQSLDQGLQFLIQYYNGEERAKGNILERFSAQQFPDLHSELNLSSLELGDSALYFCASRGGDQPQHFGDGTRLSIL.

This clone was observed a few times. The chain uses TRBV6-6 and TRBJ1-4, with 10 nucleotides matching TRBD1. Per germline, CDR1 MNHNY and CDR2 SVGAGI (reference sequence). The CDR3 is 15 residues long. Unmatched junction bases numbered 8, after V lost 2 bases and J lost 11 bases. The chain's CDR3 is CASSYPETGGNKLFF. CDR3 bases: TGTGCCAGCAGTTACCCCGAGACAGGGGGCAATAAACTGTTTTTT.

This clone was counted once. This chain links TRBV11-2 with TRBJ2-3, with 7 bases identical to TRBD2. Trimming at V came to 1 base and at J to 0 bases, leaving 7 bases not matched to a gene. Per the germline V gene, CDR1 is SGHAT and CDR2 is FQNNGV. This CDR3 comprises 17 residues. CDR3 in DNA: TGTGCCAGCAGCTTAGGGTGGGGGGGTGGTAGCACAGATACGCAGTATTTT. This encodes CASSLGWGGGSTDTQYF.

This chain uses TRBV5-1 with TRBJ2-5, with 11 bases matching TRBD2. The CDR3 runs 14 residues. V shed 2 bases and J 5 bases; nucleotides not matched to a gene: 2. The germline CDR1 and CDR2 sequences are SGHRS and YFSETQ. The CDR3 bases are TGCGCCAGCAGCTTAATAGCGGGGGGGGAGACCCAGTACTTC. Translated: CASSLIAGGETQYF.

The chain links TRBV18 to TRBJ2-5; possible D gene TRBD1, 6 bases. CDR1 and CDR2 from the germline V gene are KGHSH and LQKENI. This CDR3 comprises 15 residues. V was trimmed by 3 bases and J by 2 bases, leaving 13 bases between them. The CDR3 region is CASSPYSTGQETQYF. DNA for the CDR3: TGTGCCAGCTCACCCTATTCGACAGGTCAAGAGACCCAGTACTTC.

This chain links TRBV7-9 with TRBJ1-2, with D hard to call. CDR1 and CDR2 (germline): SEHNR, FQNEAQ (reference sequence). V dropped 5 bases and J dropped 8 bases, with 15 bases sitting between them. The CDR3 is 13 residues long. Here the CDR3 reads CASSPGVRAGYTF. CDR3 in DNA: TGTGCCAGCAGCCCCGGGGTGAGGGCCGGCTACACCTTC.

This chain joins TRBV6-1 and TRBJ2-7, with D maybe TRBD1 (5 bases). The V end lost 6 bases, the J end lost 2 bases, and 11 bases lay between the germline ends. Germline CDR1 reads MNHNS; CDR2 reads SASEGT. The CDR3 has 13 residues. The CDR3, as DNA: TGTGCCAGCAGGGGGCGGACACCCTACGAGCAGTACTTC. Amino acids: CASRGRTPYEQYF.

On this clone: A junction end diverges from the germline sequence, so it may reflect a read error. This CDR3 reads CASSQVAGGPGPPVF. The CDR3 region has the DNA TGTGCCAGCAGCCAGGTAGCGGGGGGGCCTGGCCCCCCGGTCTTC. The J gene is TRBJ2-1, the V gene TRBV4-2; 11 nucleotides line up with TRBD2. CDR1 and CDR2 (germline): LGHNA, YNFKEQ. This CDR3 has 15 residues.

The chain carries TRBV28 and TRBJ1-2, with D possibly being TRBD1 (5 bases). The CDR3 is 13 residues long. V was cut by 6 bases and J by 4 bases, with 12 bases left in between. CDR1 is MDHEN and CDR2 is SYDVKM in the germline V gene. CDR3 loop: CASSLTVPYGYTF. The CDR3 coding sequence is TGTGCCAGCAGCCTGACAGTACCCTATGGCTACACCTTC.

In its sample, this clone was seen a few times. The V gene is TRBV7-9, the J gene TRBJ2-1; the D gene is possibly TRBD1 (6 bases). The germline gives CDR1 SEHNR, CDR2 FQNEAQ (reference sequence). Trimming shortened V by 5 bases and J by 4 bases, and 18 bases separated the two germline ends. There are 16 residues in the CDR3. CDR3 coding DNA: TGTGCCAGCAGCCCGGAACAGGGCGCTGGTTACAATGAGCAGTTCTTC. It specifies CASSPEQGAGYNEQFF.

Remarks on this clone: The sample holds other DNA sequences that translate to the same CDR3. The V and J genes are TRBV9 and TRBJ1-5; possibly TRBD1 for D (5 bases). Trimming stripped 0 bases from V and 4 bases from J, with 8 bases between. The CDR3 runs to 14 residues. Looked up from germline, CDR1 is SGDLS and CDR2 is YYNGEE. The CDR3 region has the DNA TGTGCCAGCAGCGTAGGGGCAGGGAATCAGCCCCAGCATTTT. Protein product: CASSVGAGNQPQHF.